Following are 20 T cell receptor beta chains from one sample sequenced in a study of blood T cells in healthy people across ages. Primers used in a second PCR of roughly 6 to 11 cycles were a sample-barcoded 5' primer and a J-beta primer mix. TCRdb independently ran MiXCR on the 5' RACE reads; one entry per CDR3 protein. The sample records about 760,000 distinct CDR3 sequences, 25% being singletons. These data also featured in a second study, about T cells of mothers and their children.

Sequencing was performed on blood. The receptor set was obtained from a boy aged 5-17 years in good health.

The chain carries TRBV29-1 and TRBJ2-5; D may be TRBD1 or TRBD2 (5 bases each). Per germline, CDR1 SQVTM and CDR2 ANQGSEA. This CDR3 has 15 amino acids. Trimming left V 4 bases short and J 1 base short, with 16 bases between. The CDR3 spells CSVVLYDSGQETQYF. Here the CDR3 DNA reads TGCAGCGTTGTCCTCTATGACAGCGGCCAAGAGACCCAGTACTTC.

This clonotype was detected only a few times. The V and J genes are TRBV5-1 and TRBJ1-1; TRBD1 is a possible D gene (5 bases). V dropped 4 bases and J dropped 1 base, with 11 bases sitting between them. There are 14 residues in the CDR3. Germline-derived CDR1 and CDR2 are SGHRS and YFSETQ. CDR3 DNA sequence: TGCGCCAGCAGCCTCGGGACGTGGAACACTGAAGCTTTCTTT. Protein product: CASSLGTWNTEAFF.

In its sample, this clonotype was seen a few times. The CDR3 here is CSPIVVNEQFF. The DNA of the CDR3 is TGCAGCCCAATTGTCGTCAATGAGCAGTTCTTC. This chain connects TRBV29-1 to TRBJ2-1; D uncertain. With 8 bases removed from V and 6 bases from J, the gap between germline ends came to 11 bases. CDR1 is SQVTM and CDR2 is ANQGSEA in the germline V gene. This CDR3 contains 11 residues.

The J gene is TRBJ2-5, the V gene TRBV5-4, with TRBD2 matching over 10 bases. With V trimmed by 10 bases and J by 5 bases, 14 bases remained unmatched. Germline assignment: CDR1 SGHNT and CDR2 YYREEE (reference sequence). This CDR3 has 15 residues. The CDR3 sequence: CARGLAGDRVETQYF. Here the CDR3 DNA reads TGTGCCCGCGGTCTAGCGGGGGATCGTGTGGAGACCCAGTACTTC.

The CDR3 protein is CASSSTGVHEQFF. CDR3 nucleotides: TGTGCCAGCAGTTCAACAGGGGTGCATGAGCAGTTCTTC. V is TRBV6-5 and J is TRBJ2-5; the match to TRBD1 covers 7 bases. The last part of the DNA fits TRBJ2-1 better; the J call may be wrong. This CDR3 region has 13 residues. Germline CDR1 MNHEY, CDR2 SVGAGI.

This clonotype was found many times. The chain joins TRBV7-9 to TRBJ2-5; D remains unclear. V was pared by 2 bases and J by 1 base, with 11 bases between. Germline V lookup: CDR1 SEHNR, CDR2 FQNEAQ (reference sequence). The CDR3 is 15 amino acids. The DNA for the CDR3 is TGTGCCAGCAGCTTAAGTACGGCCTTCCAAGAGACCCAGTACTTC. Protein product: CASSLSTAFQETQYF. Combining the CDR3 with reference TRBV7-9 and TRBJ2-5 gives the whole variable domain DTGVSQNPRHKITKRGQNVTFRCDPISEHNRLYWYRQTLGQGPEFLTYFQNEAQLEKSRLLSDRFSAERPKGSFSTLEIQRTEQGDSAMYLCASSLSTAFQETQYFGPGTRLLVL.

This clonotype was observed a single time. This chain links TRBV7-2 with TRBJ2-3; D is unresolved. The CDR3 is 17 residues long. The germline V gene encodes CDR1 SGHTA and CDR2 FQGNSA. V was cut by 0 bases and J by 1 base, with 14 bases left in between. The CDR3: CASSLAATGWGTDTQYF. Written as DNA, the CDR3 is TGTGCCAGCAGCTTAGCGGCCACTGGTTGGGGCACAGATACGCAGTATTTT.

This clonotype has ten or more counts. V is TRBV29-1 and J is TRBJ1-1; no reliable D call. CDR1 and CDR2 from the germline V gene are SQVTM and ANQGSEA. V was cut by 3 bases and J by 4 bases, with 3 bases left in between. The CDR3 is 10 amino acids. CDR3 sequence: CSVESTEAFF. The CDR3 DNA is TGCAGCGTTGAGTCCACTGAAGCTTTCTTT.

The chain links TRBV10-3 to TRBJ1-2; D remains unclear. Trimming took 5 bases from V and 8 from J, leaving 12 bases between them. CDR3 size: 12 residues. Germline CDR1 reads ENHRY; CDR2 reads SYGVKD. This CDR3 reads CAISNQFSGYTF. CDR3 DNA sequence: TGTGCCATCAGTAATCAGTTTTCGGGCTACACCTTC.

The chain carries TRBV2 and TRBJ1-1; D not certain. Trimming removed 6 bases from V and 11 bases from J, with 13 bases in between. The germline gives CDR1 SNHLY, CDR2 FYNNEI. This CDR3 has 11 residues. The CDR3 coding sequence is TGTGCCAGCAGCGTTGGTGTGTTCGCTTTCTTT. The encoded protein is CASSVGVFAFF.

The genes are TRBV28 and TRBJ1-2, with D perhaps matching TRBD1 (5 bases). The germline V gene encodes CDR1 MDHEN and CDR2 SYDVKM. The CDR3 loop spans 12 amino acids. Between the trimmed V and J ends, which lost 8 bases and 4 bases, there was a span of 11 bases. CDR3 bases: TGTGCCAGCGGGCCGCAGGGCTATGGCTACACCTTC. Protein product: CASGPQGYGYTF.

This clonotype was found a few times. The chain carries TRBV4-1 and TRBJ2-7; 8 bases match TRBD1. The CDR3 length is 15 residues. Germline values: CDR1 MGHRA, CDR2 YSYEKL. The ends lost 4 bases at V and 4 bases at J; junction bases unmatched: 9. The CDR3 sequence is CASSLEDRDVYEQYF. CDR3 sequence (DNA): TGCGCCAGCAGCCTAGAGGACAGGGATGTATACGAGCAGTACTTC.

Only a few counts were recorded for this clonotype. The V call is TRBV5-6, the J call TRBJ2-1; D is uncertain. Between the trimmed V and J ends, which lost 4 bases and 9 bases, there was a span of 14 bases. Germline values: CDR1 SGHDT, CDR2 YYEEEE. The CDR3 has 13 amino acids. CDR3 DNA: TGTGCCAGCAGCCTCGTTGGGAAGGGTGAGCAGTTCTTC. It codes for CASSLVGKGEQFF.

The rearrangement joins TRBV6-5 to TRBJ2-3; D gene uncertain. Germline CDR1 reads MNHEY; CDR2 reads SVGAGI. V was trimmed by 3 bases and J by 4 bases, leaving 11 bases between them. The CDR3 runs to 14 residues. CDR3 nucleotide sequence: TGTGCCAGCAGTTATAGAGAAGTGGCAGATACGCAGTATTTT. Protein product: CASSYREVADTQYF.

This sequence joins TRBV20-1 and TRBJ1-2; D remains ambiguous. This CDR3 has 14 residues. CDR1 is DFQATT and CDR2 is SNEGSKA in the germline V gene (reference sequence). V gave up 0 bases and J gave up 3 bases, with 11 bases separating them. The DNA for the CDR3 is TGCAGTGCTAGAGATCTGGGTAATCACTATGGCTACACCTTC. This encodes CSARDLGNHYGYTF.

V and J are TRBV20-1 and TRBJ2-7, with 14 bases aligning to TRBD2. Germline CDR1 reads DFQATT; CDR2 reads SNEGSKA (reference sequence). The J segment lost 7 bases and the V segment lost 4 bases, leaving 9 bases of the junction unmatched. CDR3 length: 15 amino acids. The DNA of the CDR3 is TGCAGTGCTACCCAACAGACTAGCGGGGGGGGTGAGCAGTACTTC. Translated: CSATQQTSGGGEQYF.

The rearrangement uses TRBV7-9 and TRBJ2-6, with D tentatively TRBD1 (6 bases). This CDR3 region has 18 residues. Trimming cost V 5 bases and J 0 bases, with 17 bases left between them. The germline gives CDR1 SEHNR, CDR2 FQNEAQ (reference sequence). The CDR3 DNA reads as TGTGCCAGCAGCGAAAAAGGACAGCCAAGCTCTGGGGCCAACGTCCTGACTTTC. It yields the protein CASSEKGQPSSGANVLTF.

This clonotype came up a few times. One junction end does not reproduce the germline sequence, and a read error may be involved. The chain joins TRBV6-5 to TRBJ2-4; TRBD1 aligns across 7 bases. The CDR3 sequence is 13 residues long. Germline lookup yields CDR1 MNHEY and CDR2 SVGAGI. The CDR3 loop is CASRRQGVNIQYF. The DNA for the CDR3 is TGCGCCAGCAGACGGCAGGGGGTAAACATTCAGTACTTC.

V is TRBV20-1 and J is TRBJ2-5; D is unclear. CDR1 DFQATT and CDR2 SNEGSKA come from the germline V gene (reference sequence). The CDR3 extends over 10 amino acids. The V gene lost 5 bases and the J gene lost 3 bases, with 4 bases spanning the gap. The CDR3, as DNA: TGCAGTGCTGCTGAAGAGACCCAGTACTTC. Translating gives CSAAEETQYF.

This clonotype occurred a few times. One end of the junction varies from germline; a read error may be responsible. The rearrangement links TRBV4-1 to TRBJ2-7, with a tentative D call TRBD1 (6 bases). This CDR3 has 14 residues. Germline V gives CDR1 MGHRA, CDR2 YSYEKL. The CDR3 nucleotides are TGCGTCAGCAGCCAGTATACAGGGTCCGGGGAGCAGTACTTC. This gives the protein CVSSQYTGSGEQYF.